The TCR beta chain under discussion was sequenced for a study of monozygotic twins with inflammatory bowel disease. Broader study findings: Comparison of concordant versus discordant twins revealed no difference in repertoire similarity, possibly due to limited power. IBD patients exhibited fewer clonotypes shared with other individuals than healthy twins, particularly with disease activity.

About this clonotype: No antigen is known for it.

The template-switching step introduced UMIs that carried a 6-nucleotide sample barcode. Reprocessing the 5' RACE reads, TCRdb reports a single entry for every CDR3 protein and omits DNA. Its clone listing holds approximately 150,000 distinct CDR3 sequences. The clonotype was recovered from a human donor with ulcerative colitis or Crohn's disease, or a healthy co-twin of an affected twin (not recorded which). Sequencing was carried out using blood.

CDR3 residues: CASSVLAGGLYSYNEQFF. The rearrangement uses TRBV9 and TRBJ2-1; TCRdb's D gene call, TRBD2, goes unchecked for lack of DNA. The CDR3 is 18 residues long. CDR1 SGDLS and CDR2 YYNGEE come from the germline V gene.